The present T cell receptor beta chain was sequenced within a study of human T cells and chemical hapten exposure. During construction of the library, unique molecular identifiers were attached to individual cDNA molecules for quantitative, reproducible TCR counting. In TCRdb, the RACE reads were re-called with MiXCR into one record per CDR3 protein. Of 71,000 or so distinct CDR3 sequences detected, 9.8% appear once; the ten largest clones hold roughly 3.3%. Time point described: patch test 1, 2 weeks after DPC sensitization. The treatment is: therapeutic diphenylcyclopropenone sensitization with weekly scalp DPC. Deletions cut 5 bases from V and 0 bases from J, with 17 bases between. The CDR3 is 17 residues long. Germline loops: CDR1 SEHNR, CDR2 FQNEAQ (reference sequence). This clonotype was counted ten times or more.

This clonotype was sampled from a woman aged 35 to 49 with alopecia areata. Some clones in this sample may be carry-over from other donors' samples. This specimen was whole blood, taken in connection with sensitization to the hapten diphenylcyclopropenone (DPC). The J gene is TRBJ1-3, the V gene TRBV7-9; no definite D call. The chain's CDR3 is CASSNGPLGSSGNTIYF. In DNA, the CDR3 is TGTGCCAGCAGCAACGGGCCCCTGGGGTCCTCTGGAAACACCATATATTTT. Full variable domain (missing parts from reference TRBV7-9 and TRBJ1-3): DTGVSQNPRHKITKRGQNVTFRCDPISEHNRLYWYRQTLGQGPEFLTYFQNEAQLEKSRLLSDRFSAERPKGSFSTLEIQRTEQGDSAMYLCASSNGPLGSSGNTIYFGEGSWLTVV.